This TCR beta chain came from a study of T cell changes during pregnancy in multiple sclerosis. The assay was immunoSEQ multiplex PCR, and TCRdb's table has in-frame clones only and misses some. The data show about 48,000 clones, 85% to 95% seen once. Trimming took off 3 bases at V and 3 bases at J, with 6 bases between the two ends. The CDR3 is made up of 12 amino acids. Germline CDR1 is SGHVS and CDR2 is FQNEAQ. The receptor comes from a female donor with multiple sclerosis, enrolled in a pregnancy study. Sample: CD4+ T cells from peripheral blood mononuclear cells, taken in the first trimester of pregnancy. The J gene is TRBJ2-7, the V gene TRBV7-8, with D uncertain. The CDR3 reads CASSFHNYEQYF. The CDR3 DNA is TGTGCCAGCAGCTTTCACAACTACGAGCAGTACTTC.